One sample yielded the 30 T cell receptor beta chains listed below, sequenced in a study of CXCR3-negative and CXCR3-positive naive CD8 T cells. Study-level findings and limits: The TRB CDR3s that CXCR3-positive naive cells carried were more hydrophobic than those of CXCR3-negative naive cells.

UMI-labeled 5' RACE TRB cDNA libraries were prepared from the cells. With the 5' RACE reads reprocessed, TCRdb shows one record per CDR3 protein and no DNA. The sample totals approximately 100,000 distinct CDR3 sequences. The antigens of these receptors remain unknown. The source material was naive CXCR3+ CD8+ T cells from blood. Subset of the sample: CD45RO-CCR7+CD27+CD95- naive CD8+ T cells expressing CXCR3 (TNR3+). These receptors were collected from a human donor in good health. Some clones in this sample may be carry-over from other donors' samples.

V is TRBV7-6 and J is TRBJ2-7; without DNA, the TCRdb call of TRBD1 cannot be checked. This CDR3 comprises 14 residues. From germline, CDR1 is SGHVS and CDR2 FNYEAQ. CDR3: CTSSSGQEVYEQYF.

This sequence joins TRBV9 and TRBJ2-4. The germline CDR1 and CDR2 sequences are SGDLS and YYNGEE. The CDR3 totals 17 residues. CDR3 region: CASSVGGRISAKNIQYF.

V is TRBV7-3 and J is TRBJ2-1; TCRdb calls TRBD2, which cannot be checked without DNA. CDR1 is SGHTA and CDR2 is FQGTGA in the germline V gene. The CDR3 contains 14 residues. The CDR3 spells CASSFGLAGNEQFF.

This CDR3 reads CASSYLTGGENQYF. The chain couples TRBV6-2 or TRBV6-3 to TRBJ2-7; with no DNA, the TCRdb D assignment of TRBD1 cannot be verified. The CDR3 is 14 amino acids. Germline CDR1 is MNHEY and CDR2 is SVGEGT.

This chain links TRBV2 with TRBJ2-1. Germline V gene data show CDR1 as SNHLY and CDR2 as FYNNEI. The CDR3 runs to 12 residues. The CDR3 is CARGLSYNEQFF.

The chain joins TRBV14 to TRBJ2-7; as DNA is missing, the TRBD1 call by TCRdb cannot be tested. The CDR3 is 16 residues long. Germline lookup yields CDR1 SGHDN and CDR2 FVKESK. This CDR3 is CASSQVGGGYSYEQYF.

The genes are TRBV29-1 and TRBJ1-1. CDR1 SQVTM and CDR2 ANQGSEA come from the germline V gene. The CDR3 runs 11 residues. This CDR3 reads CSVEWGTEAFF.

The chain joins TRBV9 to TRBJ2-1; TCRdb designates TRBD2, a call that cannot be tested without DNA. The germline V gene has CDR1 SGDLS and CDR2 YYNGEE. The CDR3 length is 14 residues. CDR3 sequence reads: CASSVSGRTNEQFF.

The CDR3 reads CASSLYDRGSTDTQYF. V usage is TRBV28 and J usage is TRBJ2-3; the D gene TCRdb calls, TRBD1, cannot be checked with no DNA. Germline V gene sequence: CDR1 MDHEN, CDR2 SYDVKM. The CDR3 covers 16 residues.

The chain employs TRBV9 and TRBJ2-3. Per the germline V gene, CDR1 is SGDLS and CDR2 is YYNGEE. The CDR3 length is 15 residues. The CDR3 region is CASSVDDSLTDTQYF.

This rearrangement joins TRBV7-9 to TRBJ2-5; TCRdb selects TRBD1, and the lack of DNA leaves this call unchecked. Germline V gives CDR1 SEHNR, CDR2 FQNEAQ (reference sequence). The CDR3 has 16 residues. The CDR3 sequence: CASSLGVGTDQETQYF.

This chain uses TRBV6-5 with TRBJ2-7; lacking DNA, the TRBD1 call made by TCRdb goes unchecked. Germline-derived CDR1 and CDR2 are MNHEY and SVGAGI. The CDR3 contains 18 residues. The CDR3 here is CASRADRGRGIRAYEQYF.

The chain carries TRBV15 and TRBJ1-5; lacking DNA, the TRBD1 call made by TCRdb goes unchecked. The CDR3 loop spans 14 amino acids. The germline gives CDR1 LNHNV, CDR2 YYDKDF (reference sequence). CDR3: CATSRVPGSQPQHF. The full variable domain, its missing parts supplied by reference TRBV15 and TRBJ1-5, is DAMVIQNPRYQVTQFGKPVTLSCSQTLNHNVMYWYQQKSSQAPKLLFHYYDKDFNNEADTPDNFQSRRPNTSFCFLDIRSPGLGDTAMYLCATSRVPGSQPQHFGDGTRLSIL.

The V and J genes are TRBV11-3 and TRBJ2-2; TCRdb names TRBD1, which stays unverified in the absence of DNA. The germline V gene has CDR1 SGHNT and CDR2 YENEEA. The CDR3 totals 19 residues. CDR3 residues: CASSFRVPGRPINTGELFF.

The chain recombines TRBV7-9 with TRBJ2-5; TCRdb reports TRBD1, a call that lacks DNA to check it against. Germline V gene lookup returns CDR1 SEHNR and CDR2 FQNEAQ (reference sequence). The CDR3 is 14 residues long. The CDR3 loop reads CASSATGGRETQYF.

The rearrangement links TRBV3-1 to TRBJ2-5; TCRdb picks TRBD2, but there is no DNA to check that call. There are 14 residues in the CDR3. Germline lookup yields CDR1 LGHDT and CDR2 YNNKEL (reference sequence). This CDR3 is CASDSPGLGETQYF.

The chain couples TRBV4-1 to TRBJ2-5; TCRdb reports TRBD2, a call that lacks DNA to check it against. This CDR3 is built from 14 residues. CDR1 MGHRA and CDR2 YSYEKL come from the germline V gene. The CDR3 is CASSPGANQETQYF.

The chain couples TRBV6-6 to TRBJ2-1; the TCRdb call, TRBD2, lacks DNA for checking. This CDR3 region has 18 residues. Germline V lookup: CDR1 MNHNY, CDR2 SVGAGI (reference sequence). CDR3 sequence: CASSYTTRTSGSYNEQFF.

This chain joins TRBV28 and TRBJ2-1; the TCRdb D gene call, TRBD2, has no DNA to confirm it. The germline CDR1 and CDR2 sequences are MDHEN and SYDVKM. The CDR3 totals 15 residues. This CDR3 is CASSYLAGEYNEQFF.

The chain employs TRBV20-1 and TRBJ2-1; TCRdb designates TRBD1, a call that cannot be tested without DNA. Germline V gene sequence: CDR1 DFQATT, CDR2 SNEGSKA (reference sequence). This CDR3 is built from 16 residues. The CDR3 loop is CSVQGRGGPSYNEQFF.

The chain recombines TRBV12-3 or TRBV12-4 with TRBJ2-3; TCRdb's D gene call, TRBD1, goes unchecked for lack of DNA. The CDR3 totals 14 residues. This chain's CDR3 is CASTGTDSTDTQYF.

V usage is TRBV2 and J usage is TRBJ2-5; there is no DNA to check the TCRdb D call of TRBD1. The CDR3 contains 14 residues. From germline, CDR1 is SNHLY and CDR2 FYNNEI. The CDR3 loop reads CASSPQGGGETQYF.

V is TRBV28 and J is TRBJ1-1. Germline V gives CDR1 MDHEN, CDR2 SYDVKM. The CDR3 has 14 residues. This CDR3 is CASSFEGRVLEAFF. The full variable domain, in which reference TRBV28 and TRBJ1-1 provide the parts outside the CDR3, is DVKVTQSSRYLVKRTGEKVFLECVQDMDHENMFWYRQDPGLGLRLIYFSYDVKMKEKGDIPEGYSVSREKKERFSLILESASTNQTSMYLCASSFEGRVLEAFFGQGTRLTVV.

The chain recombines TRBV6-2 or TRBV6-3 with TRBJ2-1; no DNA is available, so the TRBD1 call from TCRdb remains unchecked. The CDR3 runs to 14 residues. The germline CDR1 and CDR2 sequences are MNHEY and SVGEGT. The CDR3 is CASATGGGDNEQFF.

This rearrangement joins TRBV15 to TRBJ1-5. The CDR3 totals 13 residues. CDR1 and CDR2 from the germline V gene are LNHNV and YYDKDF (reference sequence). The CDR3 sequence is CATSVMIDQPQHF.

This chain connects TRBV11-2 to TRBJ2-1. The CDR3 sequence is 13 residues long. CDR1 is SGHAT and CDR2 is FQNNGV in the germline V gene. This CDR3 is CVSSNTVYNEQFF.

J is TRBJ2-2 and V is TRBV6-5; TCRdb indicates TRBD1, and absent DNA this call remains unverified. Germline V gives CDR1 MNHEY, CDR2 SVGAGI. This CDR3 spans 14 amino acids. CDR3 protein: CASDSTGNTGELFF.

The rearrangement links TRBV7-9 to TRBJ2-7. Germline CDR1 reads SEHNR; CDR2 reads FQNEAQ (reference sequence). The CDR3 runs 13 residues. The CDR3 loop is CASSLDPTLDLYF.

V and J are TRBV14 and TRBJ2-1; there is no DNA to check the TCRdb D call of TRBD1. The germline CDR1 and CDR2 sequences are SGHDN and FVKESK. The CDR3 totals 16 residues. The CDR3 here is CASSQDVPGTPDEQFF.

The J gene is TRBJ1-3, the V gene TRBV12-3 or TRBV12-4; TCRdb's D call of TRBD1 is untestable without DNA. This CDR3 contains 13 residues. The CDR3 here is CASDRESGNTIYF.